These T cell receptor beta chains were read from a single sample in a study of cytotoxic CD8 clonotypes in ibrutinib-treated CLL. Sequencing used immunoSEQ multiplex PCR; TCRdb keeps in-frame clones, though not all of them. Of 130,000 to 150,000 clones in the sample, around three quarters are singletons; the top ten hold around 13%. The sample here was PBMCs, taken after 12 months of ibrutinib treatment. The receptor set was obtained from a human donor with chronic lymphocytic leukemia. Each CDR3 is given with its conserved first and last residue. A D gene is named only where the DNA matches it firmly. For some rows the clone size is stated as once, few or many, or as a class when expanded; others skip it.

>TRBJ2-1|.|TRBV9|.
CASRGGHTEQFF
TGTGCAAGTAGGGGGGGGCACACTGAGCAGTTCTTC
>TRBJ2-6|.|TRBV18|.
CASSPRATGGTGANVLTF
TGTGCCAGCTCGCCAAGGGCGACCGGGGGTACGGGGGCCAACGTCCTGACTTTC
>TRBJ2-5|TRBD2|TRBV4-3|once
CASSQGREGLQETQYF
TGCGCCAGCAGCCAAGGGCGGGAGGGCCTCCAAGAGACCCAGTACTTC
>TRBJ2-1|TRBD2|TRBV7-2|.
CASSSVISGIYNEQFF
TGTGCCAGCAGCTCCGTCATTAGCGGGATCTACAATGAGCAGTTCTTC
>TRBJ1-4|TRBD1|TRBV25-1|.
CASSEGQGRYEKLFF
TGTGCCAGCAGTGAGGGACAGGGGCGGTATGAAAAACTGTTTTTT
>TRBJ2-7|.|TRBV27|.
CASSSRSSSYEQYF
TGTGCCAGCAGTTCACGCTCGAGCTCCTACGAGCAGTACTTC
>TRBJ1-1|.|TRBV11-3|.
CASSFGRGTEAFF
TGTGCCAGCAGCTTCGGGAGAGGCACTGAAGCTTTCTTT
>TRBJ2-1|.|TRBV7-9|.
CASSSEPWHEQFF
TGTGCCAGCAGCTCCGAACCCTGGCATGAGCAGTTCTTC
>TRBJ2-7|.|TRBV27|few
CASSSGWGGLSSYEQYF
TGTGCCAGCAGCTCCGGGTGGGGCGGATTAAGCTCCTACGAGCAGTACTTC
>TRBJ1-4|.|TRBV11-1|.
CASSLARSAATNEKLFF
TGTGCCAGCAGCTTAGCAAGGTCTGCTGCAACTAATGAAAAACTGTTTTTT
>TRBJ2-7|TRBD1|TRBV5-5|.
CASSLRGGQGPYEQYF
TGTGCCAGCAGCTTGAGGGGGGGACAGGGACCCTACGAGCAGTACTTC
>TRBJ2-7|.|TRBV10-3|once
CAISAVYEQYF
TGTGCCATCAGTGCCGTCTACGAGCAGTACTTC
>TRBJ1-1|.|TRBV15|.
CATSRHPGSLNTEAFF
TGTGCCACCAGCAGACATCCAGGGAGTCTGAACACTGAAGCTTTCTTT
>TRBJ2-1|TRBD2|TRBV4-3|.
CASSQEQGLAGVWHEQFF
TGCGCCAGCAGCCAAGAACAGGGGCTAGCGGGAGTATGGCATGAGCAGTTCTTC
>TRBJ2-7|TRBD2|TRBV5-1|once
CASSLGTSGAYEQYF
TGCGCCAGCAGCTTGGGGACTAGCGGAGCCTACGAGCAGTACTTC
>TRBJ2-2|.|TRBV5-1|.
CASSLDTSMNTGELFF
TGCGCCAGCAGCTTGGACACGTCTATGAACACCGGGGAGCTGTTTTTT
>TRBJ2-1|.|TRBV6-5|.
CASSYSGNEQFF
TGTGCCAGCAGTTACTCGGGAAATGAGCAGTTCTTC
>TRBJ2-1|TRBD1|TRBV29-1|.
CSAATGPYNEQFF
TGCAGCGCCGCGACAGGGCCTTACAATGAGCAGTTCTTC
>TRBJ2-7|.|TRBV18|.
CASSPRLGVYEQYF
TGTGCCAGCTCACCACGTCTAGGAGTATACGAGCAGTACTTC
>TRBJ2-3|.|TRBV6-1|.
CASSGFHSPSTDTQYF
TGTGCCAGCAGTGGATTCCATTCCCCTAGCACAGATACGCAGTATTTT
>TRBJ2-2|.|TRBV7-2|.
CASSWGRHTGELFF
TGTGCCAGCAGCTGGGGACGGCACACCGGGGAGCTGTTTTTT
>TRBJ2-1|.|TRBV18|.
CASSLILVAEQFF
TGTGCCAGCTCACTAATTCTAGTAGCTGAGCAGTTCTTC